The 11 T cell receptor beta chains below come from one sample, sequenced in a study of OX40 agonist ivuxolimab in advanced cancers. Assay used: immunoSEQ multiplex PCR; TCRdb lists only in-frame clones, some missing. The sample lists roughly 24,000 clones, roughly three quarters occurring once. The sample here was CD4+ or CD8+ T cells sorted from blood, taken in a trial of the OX40 agonist ivuxolimab. Receptors originate from an adult with an advanced solid tumor such as melanoma, head and neck, liver or kidney cancer.

V gene TRBV28 combines with J gene TRBJ2-7; 10 bases agree with TRBD1. The V segment lost 1 base and the J segment 1 base; nucleotides outside the gene matches: 1. The CDR3 extends over 15 amino acids. Germline values: CDR1 MDHEN, CDR2 SYDVKM. DNA of the CDR3: TGTGCCAGCAGTTTATCGGGACAGGGGTCCTACGAGCAGTACTTC. Translating it yields CASSLSGQGSYEQYF.

Turning to this clone: This sample also contains other DNA sequences that code for the same CDR3. The rearrangement uses TRBV9 and TRBJ1-2; D possibly corresponds to TRBD1 (5 bases). Trimming took 0 bases from V and 8 from J, leaving 11 bases between them. Germline V gives CDR1 SGDLS, CDR2 YYNGEE. This CDR3 contains 13 residues. This CDR3 is CASSVGGDYGYTF. CDR3 nucleotides: TGTGCCAGCAGCGTAGGAGGGGATTACGGCTACACCTTC.

The gene calls are TRBV7-8 and TRBJ2-1; 12 bases agree with TRBD1. The germline CDR1 and CDR2 sequences are SGHVS and FQNEAQ. The CDR3 extends over 16 amino acids. The ends lost 5 bases at V and 8 bases at J; junction bases unmatched: 10. The CDR3 sequence is CASSLAGTGGLDEQFF. CDR3 DNA: TGTGCCAGCAGCCTGGCCGGGACAGGGGGCCTCGATGAGCAGTTCTTC.

V and J are TRBV14 and TRBJ2-3; no clear D. Germline V CDR1 and CDR2: SGHDN, FVKESK. Trimming took 0 bases from V and 6 from J, leaving 7 bases between them. This CDR3 is built from 13 residues. In DNA, the CDR3 is TGTGCCAGCAGCCAAGATATTACCGATACGCAGTATTTT. It encodes CASSQDITDTQYF.

This chain joins TRBV6-6 and TRBJ1-5, with a possible D match to TRBD1 (6 bases). CDR1 and CDR2 (germline): MNHNY, SVGAGI (reference sequence). CDR3 length: 14 amino acids. Trimming removed 7 bases from V and 4 bases from J, with 14 bases in between. The CDR3, as DNA: TGTGCCAGCAACTCCAGGGGAACAAATCAGCCCCAGCATTTT. Its protein is CASNSRGTNQPQHF.

V and J are TRBV9 and TRBJ2-3, with unresolved D. Trimming took 0 bases from V and 5 from J, leaving 10 bases between them. Looked up from germline, CDR1 is SGDLS and CDR2 is YYNGEE. The length of the CDR3 is 14 residues. The CDR3 sequence: CASSVAGPGDTQYF. In DNA form, the CDR3 reads TGTGCCAGCAGCGTAGCGGGCCCTGGAGATACGCAGTATTTT.

V usage is TRBV29-1 and J usage is TRBJ2-1; a weak D match, TRBD2 (6 bases). Germline V gene sequence: CDR1 SQVTM, CDR2 ANQGSEA. This CDR3 is built from 15 residues. V was cut by 7 bases and J by 3 bases, with 19 bases left in between. The CDR3 nucleotides are TGCAGCGGAGAGGGACTTACCGGGGGCTACAATGAGCAGTTCTTC. This codes for CSGEGLTGGYNEQFF.

The rearrangement links TRBV7-9 to TRBJ2-1, with 8 nucleotides matching TRBD1. V was pared by 4 bases and J by 9 bases, with 11 bases of the junction left unmatched. The length of the CDR3 is 15 residues. Germline V gene lookup returns CDR1 SEHNR and CDR2 FQNEAQ (reference sequence). The CDR3 is CASSWKGTGSGEQFF. The CDR3 DNA sequence: TGTGCCAGCAGCTGGAAAGGGACAGGTTCCGGTGAGCAGTTCTTC. Based on the CDR3 plus reference TRBV7-9 and TRBJ2-1, the full variable domain is DTGVSQNPRHKITKRGQNVTFRCDPISEHNRLYWYRQTLGQGPEFLTYFQNEAQLEKSRLLSDRFSAERPKGSFSTLEIQRTEQGDSAMYLCASSWKGTGSGEQFFGPGTRLTVL.

The chain has TRBV9 and TRBJ2-7; TRBD2 might be the D (5 bases). The V and J ends lost 0 bases and 5 bases respectively, with 12 bases between them. The CDR3 extends over 14 amino acids. Germline lookup yields CDR1 SGDLS and CDR2 YYNGEE. The DNA for the CDR3 is TGTGCCAGCAGCGTAGGTGACTATTTCGACGAGCAGTACTTC. Translated, it gives CASSVGDYFDEQYF.

V and J are TRBV7-2 and TRBJ2-7, with no clear D. CDR1 SGHTA and CDR2 FQGNSA come from the germline V gene. The CDR3 has 15 residues. The ends were cut back, 5 bases at V and 0 bases at J, with 14 bases in the middle. The CDR3 is CASSPPDGASYEQYF. CDR3 in DNA: TGTGCCAGCAGCCCGCCGGACGGTGCCTCCTACGAGCAGTACTTC.

The chain has TRBV25-1 and TRBJ2-1; 10 nucleotides line up with TRBD2. The CDR3 runs to 13 residues. Germline V gene data show CDR1 as MGHDK and CDR2 as SYGVNS. The J segment lost 7 bases and the V segment lost 8 bases, leaving 5 bases of the junction unmatched. CDR3 residues: CASSSGGGNEQFF. In DNA form, the CDR3 reads TGTGCCAGCTCCAGCGGGGGGGGGAATGAGCAGTTCTTC.